The source of this T cell receptor (beta chain) is a study of Tregs in tolerant kidney transplant recipients (dated by TCRdb to between 2018 and 2021). At the level of the whole study: The transplants used related donors along with nonmyeloablative bone marrow transplantation, and in the human trials mixed chimerism was transient. Before combined kidney and bone marrow transplantation, this study identified donor-specific regulatory T cells using TCRbeta sequencing and then followed those same cells after transplant.

Concerning this clone: Its antigen is still unknown. No much larger clone exists at a distance of one base, and base qualities are not known.

This specimen's time point label, interpreted: blood sample drawn before combined kidney and bone marrow transplant. Thawed PBMCs were FACS-sorted into unstimulated Tregs (CD4+CD25+CD127-), CD4+ non-Tregs (CD4+CD25-), CD4 cells and CD8 cells. Prior to Treg sorting, thawed PBMCs were rested overnight with about 190 IU/ml IL-2 at 37 degrees C. The patients were a few recipients of combined kidney and bone marrow transplants from the ITN036ST trial, and samples were available only for these trial subjects. Healthy control blood was processed by Ficoll density gradient to PBMCs and cryopreserved; patient PBMCs were collected before and after transplant. What the authors observed across the whole study: Expanding Tregs with activated donor B cells appeared to identify the most biologically relevant and donor-specific TCRbeta repertoire. In tolerant patients, the expansion of donor-specific Tregs was greater than global Treg expansion, suggesting that the expansion was antigen-driven rather than nonspecific. Biological reproducibility was not examined directly, but technical replication error appeared to be minimal. For some patients the PCR primers changed over time, which made it impossible to compare the samples from those patients at the nucleotide level. The study was limited by small patient numbers, and the findings need validation in larger populations and under other immunosuppression protocols.

CDR1 and CDR2, per the germline V gene, are KGHSH and LQKENI. Unmatched junction bases come to 5, with V trimmed by 6 bases and J by 5 bases. Including the terminal cysteine and phenylalanine, the CDR3 comprises 13 residues. The read is trimmed to its CDR3 DNA, 39 bases read in frame from base 1. Genomic DNA was extracted from sorted cells with the QIAGEN DNeasy Blood and Tissue Kit for TCRbeta CDR3 sequencing. High-throughput TCRbeta CDR3 sequencing was carried out commercially through immunoSEQ, with PCR amplification with bias correction and internal controls included. Per the source publication's procedure: Unique productive TCRbeta sequences were defined by CDR3 nucleotide sequence when primers matched and otherwise by CDR3 amino acid sequence together with Vbeta and Jbeta genes. To correct sorting error, sequences shared between sorted populations at a frequency ratio of 2:1 or less were removed; the rest were assigned to the higher population. A sequence was defined as donor-reactive if the sequence was expanded at least 5-fold in CFSE-low cells compared with unstimulated cells and had a frequency of at least 0.01% in CFSE-low cells. Repertoire divergence was quantified by Jensen-Shannon divergence calculated from the top 100 TCRbeta sequences ranked by frequency. For samples with multiple sequencing runs, sorting error was corrected in each run separately before the runs were combined. Sourced from immuneACCESS, this table was stored by TCRdb with only in-frame sequences that have V and J called. A share of the clones is absent; for the studies checked, an unresolved V gene accounts for under half, and the remainder has no known explanation. For V, J and clone size, that table is used; D and trimming come from the DNA. The table for this sample lists about 78,000 clones; 80% to 95% of them were counted only once. The top ten clonotypes cover around 0.32% of the sample.

Sequences were derived from Tregs from blood, sampled before the transplant. The chain is made from TRBV18 and TRBJ2-7, with 9 central nucleotides matching TRBD1. This TCR was recovered from a human donor who received a combined kidney and bone marrow transplant. CDR3 sequence: CASSMGQGNEQYF. Read as DNA, the sequence is TGTGCCAGCTCGATGGGACAGGGCAACGAGCAGTACTTC.